This TCR beta chain was sequenced for a study of cytomegalovirus exposure and HLA in healthy donors. Amplification used 60 Vbeta primers and 13 Jbeta primers. The table came from immunoSEQ multiplex PCR; TCRdb's copy has only in-frame clones and leaves some out. The listing records tens of thousands of clones. The receptor was isolated from a woman in her thirties or forties in good health and CMV-seropositive. The sample taken for sequencing was PBMCs.

CDR3 residues: CASGSGNTGELFF. CDR3 in DNA: TGTGCCAGCGGCAGCGGGAACACCGGGGAGCTGTTTTTT. The chain uses TRBV25-1 and TRBJ2-2, with D possibly being TRBD2 (5 bases). Per germline, CDR1 MGHDK and CDR2 SYGVNS. The length of the CDR3 is 13 residues. Between the trimmed V and J ends, which lost 8 bases and 1 base, there was a span of 8 bases.